A selection of T cell receptor beta chains follows, all from one sample in a study of OX40 agonist ivuxolimab in advanced cancers. TCRdb keeps only in-frame clones here, not all; method: immunoSEQ multiplex PCR. The sample lists approximately 25,000 clones, under 85% occurring once. The material sequenced was CD4+ or CD8+ T cells sorted from blood, taken in a trial of the OX40 agonist ivuxolimab. All receptors come from an adult with an advanced solid tumor such as melanoma, head and neck, liver or kidney cancer. The CDR3 runs from the conserved cysteine through the conserved F or W. A D gene is named only where the DNA matches it firmly. Clone size is not always given. Where it is, it says once, few, many or a class for expanded clones.

CDR3 protein,CDR3 DNA,D gene,V gene,J gene,clone size
CASIPSVLAGAYTYNEQFF,TGTGCCAGCATCCCATCGGTACTAGCGGGGGCTTACACCTACAATGAGCAGTTCTTC,TRBD2,TRBV27,TRBJ2-1,once
CASSTQTYEKLFF,TGTGCCAGTAGTACCCAGACTTATGAAAAACTGTTTTTT,NA,TRBV19,TRBJ1-4,NA
CASSYVTETLNGYTF,TGTGCCAGCAGTTACGTGACAGAGACACTAAATGGCTACACCTTC,NA,TRBV6-5,TRBJ1-2,NA
CASSLGTGAATNEKLFF,TGTGCCAGCAGCTTAGGAACAGGGGCCGCAACTAATGAAAAACTGTTTTTT,TRBD1,TRBV7-6,TRBJ1-4,NA
CAITAGGKVGELFF,TGTGCCATCACCGCGGGGGGGAAGGTTGGGGAGCTGTTTTTT,TRBD2,TRBV10-3,TRBJ2-2,NA
CAISDPTGANTEAFF,TGTGCCATCAGTGATCCCACAGGGGCGAACACTGAAGCTTTCTTT,TRBD1,TRBV10-3,TRBJ1-1,NA
CASSRGALAGGSYGYTF,TGTGCCAGCAGCAGAGGGGCACTGGCAGGGGGAAGCTATGGCTACACCTTC,TRBD1,TRBV9,TRBJ1-2,NA
CASVWSEGTEAFF,TGCGCCAGCGTGTGGTCGGAAGGGACTGAAGCTTTCTTT,NA,TRBV10-2,TRBJ1-1,NA
CASSPPRSYEQYF,TGTGCCAGCAGCCCCCCCCGCTCCTACGAGCAGTACTTC,NA,TRBV7-9,TRBJ2-7,NA
CASSEPEDNTEAFF,TGTGCCAGCAGTGAACCCGAGGACAACACTGAAGCTTTCTTT,NA,TRBV6-1,TRBJ1-1,NA
CASSVGDQPQHF,TGCGCCAGCAGTGTAGGGGATCAGCCCCAGCATTTT,NA,TRBV10-1,TRBJ1-5,NA
CASSRTGFSLATDTQYF,TGCGCCAGCAGCCGGACAGGGTTCAGTCTCGCCACAGATACGCAGTATTTT,TRBD1,TRBV4-1,TRBJ2-3,NA
CASSFGGRGRFNGYTF,TGTGCCAGCAGTTTTGGGGGCAGAGGAAGGTTTAATGGCTACACCTTC,NA,TRBV27,TRBJ1-2,NA
CASSLGTGNQPQHF,TGTGCCAGCAGCTTAGGAACGGGTAATCAGCCCCAGCATTTT,NA,TRBV7-9,TRBJ1-5,NA
CASSVGPRGAYGYTF,TGTGCCAGTAGTGTTGGACCAAGAGGCGCCTATGGCTACACCTTC,NA,TRBV19,TRBJ1-2,NA
CASSPSRTGQDGYTF,TGTGCCAGCAGCCCAAGTAGGACAGGGCAGGATGGCTACACCTTC,TRBD1,TRBV6-6,TRBJ1-2,once
CASSLSLDGGYNSPLHF,TGCGCCAGCAGCTTGTCCCTAGATGGGGGCTATAATTCACCCCTCCACTTT,NA,TRBV5-1,TRBJ1-6,NA
CASSSGANTGELFF,TGTGCCAGCAGTAGCGGGGCGAACACCGGGGAGCTGTTTTTT,TRBD2,TRBV2,TRBJ2-2,NA
CASSVGGGVYEQYF,TGTGCCAGCAGCGTAGGAGGGGGAGTCTACGAGCAGTACTTC,NA,TRBV9,TRBJ2-7,NA
CASSQERDFYEQYF,TGCGCCAGCAGCCAAGAAAGGGACTTCTACGAGCAGTACTTC,NA,TRBV4-1,TRBJ2-7,NA
CASSQDRGGQETQYF,TGTGCCAGCAGCCAAGATCGGGGGGGCCAAGAGACCCAGTACTTC,TRBD2,TRBV4-2,TRBJ2-5,NA
CASSGRGGGTMNTEAFF,TGTGCCAGCAGCGGTCGGGGCGGGGGGACCATGAACACTGAAGCTTTCTTT,NA,TRBV7-9,TRBJ1-1,NA
CASSPWVVTYNEQFF,TGTGCCAGCAGCCCCTGGGTAGTTACTTACAATGAGCAGTTCTTC,NA,TRBV7-9,TRBJ2-1,few
CASSLTETGNSNPPDTQYF,TGTGCCAGCAGCTTAACCGAGACAGGGAATTCCAACCCGCCAGATACGCAGTATTTT,TRBD1,TRBV7-9,TRBJ2-3,few
CASSLRSAISTDTQYF,TGTGCCAGCAGCCTTAGGTCTGCTATTAGCACAGATACGCAGTATTTT,NA,TRBV11-2,TRBJ2-3,once
CASSSRRGTYEQYF,TGTGCCAGCAGCTCCCGGCGGGGGACCTACGAGCAGTACTTC,TRBD2,TRBV5-4,TRBJ2-7,few
CASSLTDRGNQPQHF,TGTGCCAGCAGCTTAACCGACAGGGGAAATCAGCCCCAGCATTTT,TRBD1,TRBV7-9,TRBJ1-5,few
CASSLERSLNTGELFF,TGTGCCAGCAGCTTAGAGCGGAGTCTCAACACCGGGGAGCTGTTTTTT,NA,TRBV7-9,TRBJ2-2,once
CASSPAGLAGEQFF,TGTGCCAGCAGCCCTGCAGGACTAGCAGGTGAGCAGTTCTTC,TRBD2,TRBV7-3,TRBJ2-1,NA